This T cell receptor (beta chain) was profiled in a study of blood T cell repertoires in COVID-19. Looking at the study overall: PBMCs, B-cell-depleted T cells, or T cells provided the cDNA or gDNA that made up the material.

Trimming stripped 5 bases from V and 5 bases from J, with 8 bases between. CDR3 length: 13 amino acids. Germline CDR1 and CDR2: SGDLS and YYNGEE. As processed by the authors: Amplification of reference gene primers provided the estimated nucleated cell counts. Produced via immunoSEQ multiplex PCR; TCRdb's table is partial and in-frame only. V and J calls and clone size are copied from that table; D and trimming were computed from the DNA. The table has over 150,000 clones, approximately 86% seen once. Seattle researchers signed up patients amid active infection and tracked them longitudinally. This sequence joins TRBV9 and TRBJ1-6, with a weak D call TRBD1 (6 bases). Sequenced input: peripheral blood. The clonotype was recovered from a man aged 60-69 years with COVID-19, enrolled during active disease. The CDR3 protein is CASRPGDNSPLHF. Here the CDR3 DNA reads TGTGCCAGCAGACCAGGGGATAATTCACCCCTCCACTTT. Together with reference TRBV9 and TRBJ1-6, the CDR3 gives the full variable domain: DSGVTQTPKHLITATGQRVTLRCSPRSGDLSVYWYQQSLDQGLQFLIQYYNGEERAKGNILERFSAQQFPDLHSELNLSSLELGDSALYFCASRPGDNSPLHFGNGTRLTVT.